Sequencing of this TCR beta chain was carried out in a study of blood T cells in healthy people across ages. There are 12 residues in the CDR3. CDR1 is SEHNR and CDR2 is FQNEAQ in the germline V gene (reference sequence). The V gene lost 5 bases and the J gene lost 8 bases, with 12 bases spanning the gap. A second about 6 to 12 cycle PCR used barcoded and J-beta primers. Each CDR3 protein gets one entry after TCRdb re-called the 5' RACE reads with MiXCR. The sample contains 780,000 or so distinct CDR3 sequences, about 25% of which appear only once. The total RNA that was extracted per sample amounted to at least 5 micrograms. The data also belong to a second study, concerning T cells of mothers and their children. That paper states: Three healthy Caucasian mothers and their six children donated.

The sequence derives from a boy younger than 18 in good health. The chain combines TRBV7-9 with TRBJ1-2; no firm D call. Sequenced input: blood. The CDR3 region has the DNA TGTGCCAGCAGCCTCCCCACTAGAGGCTACACCTTC. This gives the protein CASSLPTRGYTF.